Below are 17 T cell receptor beta chains sequenced from a single sample in a study of shared clonotypes between healthy human individuals. TCRdb keeps only in-frame clones here, not all; method: immunoSEQ multiplex PCR. Here the sample spans hundreds of thousands of clones, less than 80% being singletons. The sequenced sample was memory CD4+ T cells sorted from blood. The subset is: CD45RA-negative fraction. The receptors here all came from a woman under 40 in good health.

The gene calls are TRBV5-1 and TRBJ1-6, with D uncertain. Looked up from germline, CDR1 is SGHRS and CDR2 is YFSETQ. The length of the CDR3 is 15 residues. V lost 0 bases, J lost 3 bases, and 7 bases lay in between. The CDR3 reads CASSLDNLYNSPLHF. In DNA, the CDR3 is TGCGCCAGCAGCTTGGACAACCTCTATAATTCACCCCTCCACTTT.

This chain connects TRBV27 to TRBJ2-1, with 10 positions matching TRBD2. The CDR3 spans 17 residues. The V gene end was trimmed by 4 bases and the J gene end by 8 bases; junction bases not matched to a gene: 14. CDR1 and CDR2 from the germline V gene are MNHEY and SMNVEV (reference sequence). The CDR3 region is CASSSLLAGLSGDEQFF. The CDR3 DNA follows: TGTGCCAGCAGTTCGTTACTAGCGGGATTGTCGGGGGATGAGCAGTTCTTC.

The chain couples TRBV29-1 to TRBJ2-1; the match to TRBD2 covers 10 bases. After removal of 3 bases from V and 9 bases from J, the junction contained 11 bases not matched to a gene. The CDR3 is 15 amino acids. Germline V gene sequence: CDR1 SQVTM, CDR2 ANQGSEA. The CDR3 coding sequence is TGCAGCGTTGATCTGCCAAGCGGGAGGGCCCCTGAGCAGTTCTTC. Its translation: CSVDLPSGRAPEQFF.

The rearrangement uses TRBV25-1 and TRBJ2-1; 7 positions agree with TRBD2. The CDR3 consists of 15 residues. The germline CDR1 and CDR2 sequences are MGHDK and SYGVNS. Germline trimming cut 4 bases from V and 4 bases from J; bases unmatched to any gene: 7. As DNA, the CDR3 is TGTGCCAGCAGTGGTAGGCTAGCGGATTACAATGAGCAGTTCTTC. Translating gives CASSGRLADYNEQFF.

The rearrangement joins TRBV6-5 to TRBJ2-4; no firm D call. This CDR3 has 16 amino acids. V lost 0 bases and J lost 4, with 13 bases in between. CDR1 is MNHEY, CDR2 SVGAGI, per germline. The CDR3 is CASSYSFAHTKNIQYF. The CDR3 DNA follows: TGTGCCAGCAGTTACTCTTTTGCCCACACGAAAAACATTCAGTACTTC.

This clone was seen more than once but under ten times. The same CDR3 arises from other DNA sequences in this sample as well. The V call is TRBV7-2, the J call TRBJ2-1; D perhaps matches TRBD2 (5 bases). CDR3 length equals 16 residues. The V gene's germline CDR1 is SGHTA and CDR2 FQGNSA. Trimming shortened V by 3 bases and J by 0 bases, and 12 bases separated the two germline ends. The CDR3 bases are TGTGCCAGCAGCTTTCGTCGTGGGAGCTCCTACAATGAGCAGTTCTTC. Protein: CASSFRRGSSYNEQFF. Full variable domain (remainder filled in from reference TRBV7-2 and TRBJ2-1): GAGVSQSPSNKVTEKGKDVELRCDPISGHTALYWYRQSLGQGLEFLIYFQGNSAPDKSGLPSDRFSAERTGGSVSTLTIQRTQQEDSAVYLCASSFRRGSSYNEQFFGPGTRLTVL.

The J gene is TRBJ2-1, the V gene TRBV19, with 9 positions matching TRBD1. The CDR3 runs to 13 residues. Germline values: CDR1 LNHDA, CDR2 SQIVND (reference sequence). V lost 10 bases to trimming and J lost 4 bases; unmatched junction nucleotides: 5. CDR3 coding DNA: TGTGCCACCGGGACAGGGCGATACAATGAGCAGTTCTTC. Its protein product is CATGTGRYNEQFF.

The chain couples TRBV5-1 to TRBJ2-7; D might be TRBD2 (6 bases). Germline V gene data show CDR1 as SGHRS and CDR2 as YFSETQ. V was shortened by 6 bases and J by 3 bases, with 16 bases between the two germline ends. The length of the CDR3 is 14 residues. Here the CDR3 reads CASTPVGGYYEQYF. The CDR3 nucleotides read TGCGCCAGCACCCCCGTGGGGGGATACTACGAGCAGTACTTC.

The CDR3 sequence is CASSQGLRGQLYGYTF. For the CDR3, the DNA is TGCGCCAGCAGCCAAGGCTTACGCGGGCAGCTTTACGGCTACACCTTC. This sequence joins TRBV4-1 and TRBJ1-2, with D uncertain. Germline V gene sequence: CDR1 MGHRA, CDR2 YSYEKL. This CDR3 is 16 amino acids long. The germline V and J ends were trimmed by 1 base and 8 bases, with 20 bases remaining between them.

The J gene is TRBJ2-7, the V gene TRBV28, with D unresolved. CDR1 and CDR2 from the germline V gene are MDHEN and SYDVKM. Trimming took off 5 bases at V and 4 bases at J, with 9 bases between the two ends. This CDR3 contains 12 residues. The CDR3 nucleotides are TGTGCCAGCAGTACCTACAGTTACGAGCAGTACTTC. It encodes CASSTYSYEQYF.

This clone was counted only a few times. The CDR3 bases are TGTGCCAGCAGTTCCCAGACAGGCTCCCAAGAGACCCAGTACTTC. Translating it yields CASSSQTGSQETQYF. The chain joins TRBV27 to TRBJ2-5; possibly TRBD1 for D (6 bases). Germline V gene sequence: CDR1 MNHEY, CDR2 SMNVEV (reference sequence). V lost 4 bases and J 1 base, leaving 13 bases between the germline ends. This CDR3 is 15 amino acids long.

The table lists this clone with a few counts. J is TRBJ2-7 and V is TRBV7-8; D tentatively reads TRBD1 or TRBD2 (6 bases each). The CDR3 runs to 12 residues. Germline CDR1 reads SGHVS; CDR2 reads FQNEAQ. V was shortened by 4 bases and J by 7 bases, with 11 bases between the two germline ends. The CDR3 spells CASSSRRGEQYF. The CDR3 DNA reads TGTGCCAGCAGCTCCAGGAGGGGGGAGCAGTACTTC. The whole variable domain, filled in from reference TRBV7-8 and TRBJ2-7, reads GAGVSQSPRYKVAKRGQDVALRCDPISGHVSLFWYQQALGQGPEFLTYFQNEAQLDKSGLPSDRFFAERPEGSVSTLKIQRTQQEDSAVYLCASSSRRGEQYFGPGTRLTVT.

The gene calls are TRBV11-2 and TRBJ1-1, with TRBD1 matching over 8 bases. CDR3 length equals 17 residues. After removal of 5 bases from V and 2 bases from J, the junction contained 13 bases not matched to a gene. Germline V gene data show CDR1 as SGHAT and CDR2 as FQNNGV. CDR3 amino acids: CASSPGDWTGINTEAFF. Here the CDR3 DNA reads TGTGCCAGCAGCCCCGGCGACTGGACAGGGATTAACACTGAAGCTTTCTTT.

This chain connects TRBV19 to TRBJ2-3; 8 bases line up with TRBD2. Germline V CDR1 and CDR2: LNHDA, SQIVND (reference sequence). This CDR3 has 16 residues. After removal of 6 bases from V and 6 bases from J, the junction contained 14 bases not matched to a gene. The CDR3 DNA sequence: TGTGCCAGTAGCTATAGAAGCGGGAGTACCCCCGATACGCAGTATTTT. Its protein is CASSYRSGSTPDTQYF.

This chain uses TRBV28 with TRBJ2-7; 9 nucleotides align to TRBD2. Germline loops: CDR1 MDHEN, CDR2 SYDVKM. The ends lost 2 bases at V and 1 base at J; junction bases unmatched: 9. There are 17 residues in the CDR3. CDR3: CASSLKLAGVSSYEQYF. The CDR3 nucleotides are TGTGCCAGCAGTTTAAAACTAGCGGGCGTTTCATCCTACGAGCAGTACTTC.

V usage is TRBV7-9 and J usage is TRBJ2-1; 11 nucleotides line up with TRBD2. Germline CDR1 reads SEHNR; CDR2 reads FQNEAQ (reference sequence). V was clipped by 3 bases and J by 6 bases; unmatched bases: 4. This CDR3 is built from 15 residues. The CDR3 loop is CASSFLAGGSNEQFF. CDR3 in DNA: TGTGCCAGCAGCTTTCTAGCGGGAGGATCCAATGAGCAGTTCTTC.

A few counts support this clone. V is TRBV28 and J is TRBJ1-1; maybe TRBD1 (5 bases). The CDR3 totals 15 residues. Trimming removed 6 bases from V and 1 base from J, with 15 bases in between. CDR1 is MDHEN, CDR2 SYDVKM, per germline. The CDR3 loop is CASRAHGRGNTEAFF. The CDR3 nucleotides are TGTGCCAGCAGAGCGCACGGGAGGGGGAACACTGAAGCTTTCTTT.